The 21 T cell receptor beta chains in this list originate from one sample, sequenced in a study of blood T cells in healthy people across ages. Next came a second PCR, run for roughly 6 to 11 cycles, which used a sample-barcoded 5' primer along with a J-beta primer mix. Each CDR3 protein is one row after TCRdb ran MiXCR on the 5' RACE reads. Among about 1,400,000 distinct CDR3 sequences listed, about 43% were seen once. The sample was blood. These TCRs come from a woman between 18 and 30 years old in good health.

The J gene is TRBJ2-1, the V gene TRBV6-5; 11 nucleotides agree with TRBD1. The junction had 7 bases not matched to a gene; V was cut back by 6 bases and J by 3 bases. The CDR3 is made up of 16 amino acids. CDR1 MNHEY and CDR2 SVGAGI come from the germline V gene. CDR3 protein: CASRPQGTGGYNEQFF. The CDR3 nucleotides are TGTGCCAGCAGGCCCCAGGGGACAGGGGGCTACAATGAGCAGTTCTTC.

This chain connects TRBV6-6 to TRBJ2-3, with 10 bases lining up with TRBD2. CDR1 is MNHNY and CDR2 is SVGAGI in the germline V gene (reference sequence). V shed 5 bases and J 6 bases; nucleotides not matched to a gene: 8. The CDR3 covers 15 residues. The CDR3 is CASSPPSGGRDTQYF. The CDR3 DNA is TGTGCCAGCAGTCCTCCTAGCGGGGGCCGGGATACGCAGTATTTT.

With regard to this clonotype: Germline is not matched at one junction end, which may reflect a read error. V and J are TRBV29-1 and TRBJ2-1; 10 nucleotides line up with TRBD1. This CDR3 contains 13 residues. Per germline, CDR1 SQVTM and CDR2 ANQGSEA. The CDR3 spells CGGGDRGLNEQFF. The CDR3 nucleotides read TGTGGGGGGGGGGACAGGGGCTTAAATGAGCAGTTCTTC.

The rearrangement links TRBV4-1 to TRBJ1-2; TRBD1 matches at 7 bases. The CDR3 has 16 amino acids. From germline, CDR1 is MGHRA and CDR2 YSYEKL. V lost 0 bases, J lost 0 bases, and 4 bases stayed unmatched. CDR3 sequence: CASSQEGTATNYGYTF. For the CDR3, the DNA is TGCGCCAGCAGCCAAGAGGGGACAGCTACTAACTATGGCTACACCTTC.

This clonotype was picked up a small number of times. The chain joins TRBV14 to TRBJ1-3; perhaps TRBD1 as D (6 bases). The germline gives CDR1 SGHDN, CDR2 FVKESK. There are 17 residues in the CDR3. Trimming took off 4 bases at V and 3 bases at J, with 19 bases between the two ends. The CDR3 DNA follows: TGTGCCAGCAGCCCGAGGATCCAGGGGTTAGATGGAAACACCATATATTTT. Its protein product is CASSPRIQGLDGNTIYF.

CDR3 sequence (DNA): TGTGCCAGCAGCGCCCGGGACAGCTACGAGCAGTACTTC. As protein: CASSARDSYEQYF. This chain joins TRBV9 and TRBJ2-7; TRBD1 matches 7 bases. The CDR3 spans 13 residues. J was trimmed by 3 bases and V by 3 bases; bases with no gene match: 3. Germline values: CDR1 SGDLS, CDR2 YYNGEE.

The V and J genes are TRBV5-4 and TRBJ1-2, with 8 bases fitting TRBD1. Germline loops: CDR1 SGHNT, CDR2 YYREEE (reference sequence). J gave up 4 bases and V 6 bases, and 14 bases lay outside the gene matches. The CDR3 consists of 16 residues. The CDR3 DNA reads as TGTGCCAGCACCGTTTCCGGACAGGGATTCTTCTATGGCTACACCTTC. This sequence encodes CASTVSGQGFFYGYTF.

This clonotype was counted a few times. The V call is TRBV7-6, the J call TRBJ2-5, with D perhaps TRBD2 (5 bases). V was shortened by 0 bases and J by 2 bases, with 13 bases between the two germline ends. Germline V gene lookup returns CDR1 SGHVS and CDR2 FNYEAQ. The CDR3 consists of 16 residues. CDR3 nucleotides: TGTGCCAGCAGCTTAGCGCTGGGGAGATCGCAAGAGACCCAGTACTTC. As protein: CASSLALGRSQETQYF.

This sequence joins TRBV7-3 and TRBJ1-5, with TRBD1 matching 7 bases. Germline CDR1 SGHTA, CDR2 FQGTGA. V lost 1 base, J lost 7 bases, and 1 base stayed unmatched. The CDR3 length is 13 residues. The DNA for the CDR3 is TGTGCCAGCAGCTTAAACAGGGGCCAGCCCCAGCATTTT. Its translation is CASSLNRGQPQHF.

This chain links TRBV9 with TRBJ2-7; unclear D gene. This CDR3 contains 15 residues. V was pared by 2 bases and J by 0 bases, with 12 bases between. Germline loops: CDR1 SGDLS, CDR2 YYNGEE. CDR3 sequence: CASSVAPGVSYEQYF. DNA for the CDR3: TGTGCCAGCAGCGTCGCCCCCGGAGTCTCCTACGAGCAGTACTTC.

The V and J genes are TRBV5-1 and TRBJ2-1; TRBD2 agrees at 10 bases. Germline V lookup: CDR1 SGHRS, CDR2 YFSETQ. The CDR3 sequence is 20 residues long. After removal of 7 bases from V and 7 bases from J, the junction contained 26 bases not matched to a gene. The CDR3 region is CASRPPGTSAWGAQSNEQFF. As DNA, the CDR3 is TGCGCCAGCCGTCCCCCCGGGACTAGCGCGTGGGGGGCACAGTCAAATGAGCAGTTCTTC.

The chain has TRBV10-3 and TRBJ1-1, with a tentative D call TRBD1 (5 bases). CDR3 length: 13 amino acids. Deletions cut 3 bases from V and 6 bases from J, with 11 bases between. CDR1 is ENHRY and CDR2 is SYGVKD in the germline V gene. The CDR3 is CAISDGQGPEAFF. The DNA of the CDR3 is TGTGCCATCAGTGACGGGCAGGGCCCTGAAGCTTTCTTT.

The table lists this clonotype with a few counts. The V call is TRBV15, the J call TRBJ2-4, with TRBD1 matching 9 bases. The better agreement between TRBJ2-7 and the DNA end casts doubt on the J call. Germline assignment: CDR1 LNHNV and CDR2 YYDKDF (reference sequence). The CDR3 is 15 residues long. The CDR3 nucleotides are TGTGCCACCAGCAGGTCTACCGGGACAGGGTCCGAGCAGTACTTC. Protein sequence: CATSRSTGTGSEQYF.

There are a few counts of this clonotype. The chain carries TRBV20-1 and TRBJ2-3; TRBD2 agrees at 9 bases. The CDR3 has 14 residues. V shed 3 bases and J 6 bases; nucleotides not matched to a gene: 7. Germline V gene sequence: CDR1 DFQATT, CDR2 SNEGSKA (reference sequence). Written as DNA, the CDR3 is TGCAGTGCTAGCGCGGGGGGGCCGAAGGATACGCAGTATTTT. The encoded protein is CSASAGGPKDTQYF.

The V gene is TRBV20-1, the J gene TRBJ2-7; TRBD2 is a possible D gene (7 bases). V was clipped by 0 bases and J by 6 bases, with 15 bases between them. CDR1 and CDR2 from the germline V gene are DFQATT and SNEGSKA (reference sequence). CDR3 size: 14 residues. The CDR3 DNA sequence: TGCAGTGCTAGAGACGGCGGGAGAGGGGGCGAGCAGTACTTC. This encodes CSARDGGRGGEQYF.

This chain connects TRBV6-1 to TRBJ2-1; D ambiguous. Between the trimmed V and J ends, which lost 0 bases and 7 bases, there was a span of 13 bases. CDR3 length: 15 amino acids. The V gene's germline CDR1 is MNHNS and CDR2 SASEGT. The CDR3 region is CASSEAGVGRNEQFF. The CDR3 DNA reads as TGTGCCAGCAGTGAAGCGGGTGTTGGTCGGAATGAGCAGTTCTTC.

This sequence joins TRBV27 and TRBJ1-1; 7 nucleotides agree with TRBD1. Germline V gene sequence: CDR1 MNHEY, CDR2 SMNVEV (reference sequence). Germline trimming cut 3 bases from V and 2 bases from J; bases unmatched to any gene: 6. The CDR3 has 15 residues. The CDR3: CASSLSDRANTEAFF. In DNA form, the CDR3 reads TGTGCCAGCAGTTTGTCCGACAGGGCAAACACTGAAGCTTTCTTT.

To note about this clonotype: A junction boundary mismatches the germline segment, possibly from a read error. The chain couples TRBV6-6 to TRBJ2-2, with a possible D match to TRBD2 (5 bases). Germline V lookup: CDR1 MNHNY, CDR2 SVGAGI (reference sequence). The CDR3 has 14 amino acids. The CDR3: CAGSYSPDSGELFF. CDR3 DNA: TGTGCCGGCAGTTACTCCCCGGACTCCGGGGAGCTGTTTTTT.

The chain uses TRBV29-1 and TRBJ2-3; D is ambiguous. The ends were cut back, 7 bases at V and 3 bases at J, with 20 bases in the middle. In germline, CDR1 is SQVTM, CDR2 ANQGSEA. CDR3 size: 15 residues. CDR3 nucleotide sequence: TGCAGCGCCTTTAACCGGGTGGGTAGGACAGATACGCAGTATTTT. Protein: CSAFNRVGRTDTQYF.

The J gene is TRBJ1-5, the V gene TRBV12-3 or TRBV12-4; D perhaps matches TRBD1 (5 bases). The germline V and J ends were trimmed by 3 bases and 5 bases, with 17 bases remaining between them. CDR3 size: 16 residues. CDR3 in DNA: TGTGCCAGCAGTTTTTTGGGGCGAATTGTCTATCAGCCCCAGCATTTT. It specifies CASSFLGRIVYQPQHF.

This chain links TRBV7-2 with TRBJ2-1, with D unresolved. V was cut by 5 bases and J by 9 bases, with 14 bases left in between. Germline V CDR1 and CDR2: SGHTA, FQGNSA. The CDR3 covers 13 residues. The CDR3 DNA sequence: TGTGCCAGCAGCGTAGATTGGGGTGGTGAGCAGTTCTTC. It translates to CASSVDWGGEQFF.